This T cell receptor (beta chain) appears in the sequencing data of a study of cytomegalovirus exposure and HLA in healthy donors. General study findings and limits: Most TCR sequences were seen very rarely across donors, but some public TCRs occurred in many.

The repertoire was sequenced with immunoSEQ multiplex PCR; TCRdb's copy has only in-frame clones and lacks some. The sample contains under 130,000 clones, about 88% of which appear only once. Points on this clone: Its antigen remains unidentified.

Germline assignment: CDR1 SEHNR and CDR2 FQNEAQ (reference sequence). Trimming removed 0 bases from V and 0 bases from J, with 11 bases in between. The CDR3 runs 16 residues. This sequence joins TRBV7-9 and TRBJ1-1; D is unresolved. Sequencing was performed on PBMCs. The receptor comes from a woman in her late teens or twenties in good health and CMV-seropositive. This chain's CDR3 is CASSLARPPLNTEAFF. The CDR3 DNA is TGTGCCAGCAGCTTAGCGCGGCCACCTTTGAACACTGAAGCTTTCTTT.